The rows below give T cell receptor beta chains drawn from one sample of a study of PD-1 blockade in classical Hodgkin lymphoma. Clones were sequenced by immunoSEQ multiplex PCR, and TCRdb holds only the in-frame ones, with some missing. The sample consists of 8,000 to 8,500 clones, roughly 80% of them appearing once. Material: CD8+ T cells from blood, obtained before the fourth cycle of nivolumab. Source of these receptors: a human donor with classical Hodgkin lymphoma. CDR3s include the opening cysteine and the closing phenylalanine or tryptophan. D genes are given only for firm matches.

>TRBJ2-5|TRBD2|TRBV7-9|16
CASSLARPSGQETQYF
>TRBJ2-1|NA|TRBV19|14
CASSTGGAYNEQFF
>TRBJ2-7|NA|TRBV5-6|13
CASSLAERYEQYF
>TRBJ2-4|TRBD1|TRBV9|19
CASSPRDREVLVAKNIQYF
>TRBJ2-7|TRBD2|TRBV27|14
CASSFGGGGYEQYF
>TRBJ2-7|NA|TRBV2|14
CASSEPTPGYEQYF
>TRBJ1-2|NA|TRBV4-1|15
CASSQENRANYGYTF
>TRBJ2-7|NA|TRBV5-1|13
CASSSLPSYEQYF
>TRBJ1-1|NA|TRBV10-3|13
CAISEEGGTEAFF
>TRBJ1-5|TRBD1|TRBV27|16
CASSLGAGGDYQPQHF
>TRBJ2-2|TRBD1|TRBV7-9|16
CASSPSGTGVSGELFF
>TRBJ2-1|TRBD1|TRBV27|17
CASSSDRGSIGRNEQFF
>TRBJ2-4|NA|TRBV5-1|16
CASSLQRGLAKNIQYF
>TRBJ2-5|NA|TRBV4-1|12
CASSQGWETQYF
>TRBJ1-1|NA|TRBV29-1|14
CSVELGGHGTEAFF
>TRBJ2-3|NA|TRBV30|13
CAWSLTSTDTQYF
>TRBJ1-4|NA|TRBV18|17
CASSPPIVEATNEKLFF
>TRBJ1-1|NA|TRBV11-2|13
CASSLSGYTEAFF
>TRBJ2-5|NA|TRBV4-1|14
CASSQAPGQETQYF
>TRBJ1-1|NA|TRBV10-1|13
CASSESTDTEAFF
>TRBJ2-7|TRBD1|TRBV19|15
CASSSRRTGMYEQYF
>TRBJ1-5|NA|TRBV19|15
CASSMMDRDNQPQHF
>TRBJ1-6|NA|TRBV7-2|17
CASRPGSESFYNSPLHF
>TRBJ2-7|TRBD1|TRBV5-1|15
CASSLETGDANEQYF
>TRBJ1-5|NA|TRBV15|13
CATSGLLDQPQHF
>TRBJ2-5|NA|TRBV4-1|14
CASSQTDAEETQYF
>TRBJ2-7|NA|TRBV5-4|15
CASSLNLVGFYEQYF
>TRBJ1-2|NA|TRBV30|11
CAWEQFYGYTF